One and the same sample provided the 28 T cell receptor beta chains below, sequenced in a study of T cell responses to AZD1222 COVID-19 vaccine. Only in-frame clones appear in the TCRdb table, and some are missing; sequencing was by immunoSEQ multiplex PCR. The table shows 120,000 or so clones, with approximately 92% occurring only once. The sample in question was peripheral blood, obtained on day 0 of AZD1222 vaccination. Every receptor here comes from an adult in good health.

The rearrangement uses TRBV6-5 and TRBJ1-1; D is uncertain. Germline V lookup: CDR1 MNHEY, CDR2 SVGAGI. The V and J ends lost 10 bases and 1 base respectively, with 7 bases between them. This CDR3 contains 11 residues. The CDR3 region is CATKGNTEAFF. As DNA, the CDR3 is TGTGCCACCAAGGGGAACACTGAAGCTTTCTTT.

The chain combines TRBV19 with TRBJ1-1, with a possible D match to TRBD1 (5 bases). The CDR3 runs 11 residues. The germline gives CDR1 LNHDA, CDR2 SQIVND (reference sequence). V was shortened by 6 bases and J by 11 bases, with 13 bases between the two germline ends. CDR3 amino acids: CASRSGLKAFF. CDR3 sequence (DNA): TGTGCCAGTAGGTCGGGACTTAAGGCTTTCTTT.

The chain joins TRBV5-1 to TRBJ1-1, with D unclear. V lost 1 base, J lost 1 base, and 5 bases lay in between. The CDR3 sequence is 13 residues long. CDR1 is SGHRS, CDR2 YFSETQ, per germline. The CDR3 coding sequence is TGCGCCAGCAGCTTGCAAAGGAACACTGAAGCTTTCTTT. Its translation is CASSLQRNTEAFF.

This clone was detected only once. CDR3 amino acids: CASSPGTGSNQPQHF. CDR3 nucleotides: TGCGCCAGCAGCCCTGGGACAGGTAGCAATCAGCCCCAGCATTTT. The chain is built from TRBV5-1 and TRBJ1-5; 8 nucleotides line up with TRBD1. V dropped 4 bases and J dropped 0; count of bases not matched to a gene: 3. Germline lookup yields CDR1 SGHRS and CDR2 YFSETQ. The CDR3 spans 15 residues.

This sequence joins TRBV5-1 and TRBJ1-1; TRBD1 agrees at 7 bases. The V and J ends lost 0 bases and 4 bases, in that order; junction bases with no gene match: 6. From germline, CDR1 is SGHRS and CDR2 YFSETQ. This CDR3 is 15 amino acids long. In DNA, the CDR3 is TGCGCCAGCAGCTTGGTCAGAGGGGGCATCACTGAAGCTTTCTTT. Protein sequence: CASSLVRGGITEAFF.

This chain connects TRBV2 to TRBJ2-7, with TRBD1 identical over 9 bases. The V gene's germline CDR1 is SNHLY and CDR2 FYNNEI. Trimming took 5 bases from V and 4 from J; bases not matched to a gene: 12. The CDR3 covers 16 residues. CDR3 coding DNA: TGTGCCAGCAGTTCGATTCCGGGACAGGGCCTATACGAGCAGTACTTC. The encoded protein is CASSSIPGQGLYEQYF.

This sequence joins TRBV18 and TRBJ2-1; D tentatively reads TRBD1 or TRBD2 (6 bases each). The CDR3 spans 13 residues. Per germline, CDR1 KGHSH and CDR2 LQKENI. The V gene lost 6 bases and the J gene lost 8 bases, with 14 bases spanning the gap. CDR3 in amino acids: CASSRYREDEQFF. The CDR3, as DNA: TGTGCCAGCTCCCGCTACAGGGAGGATGAGCAGTTCTTC.

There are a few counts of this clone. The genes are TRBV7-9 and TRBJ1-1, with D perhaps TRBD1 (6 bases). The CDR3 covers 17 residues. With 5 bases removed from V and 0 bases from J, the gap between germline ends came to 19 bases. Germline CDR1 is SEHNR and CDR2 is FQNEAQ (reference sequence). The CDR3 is CASSTHRGAKMNTEAFF. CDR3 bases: TGTGCCAGCAGCACCCACCGGGGGGCTAAAATGAACACTGAAGCTTTCTTT.

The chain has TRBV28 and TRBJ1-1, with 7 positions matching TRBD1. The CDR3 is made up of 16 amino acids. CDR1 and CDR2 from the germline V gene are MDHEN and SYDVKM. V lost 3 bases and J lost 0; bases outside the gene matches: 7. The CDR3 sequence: CASSFLWDRLNTEAFF. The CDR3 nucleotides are TGTGCCAGCAGTTTCCTCTGGGACAGATTGAACACTGAAGCTTTCTTT.

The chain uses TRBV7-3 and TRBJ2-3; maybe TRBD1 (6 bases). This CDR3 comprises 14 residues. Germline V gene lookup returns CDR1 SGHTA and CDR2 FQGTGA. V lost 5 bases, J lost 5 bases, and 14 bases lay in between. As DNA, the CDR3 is TGTGCCAGCAGCCTACAATTACAGGGAGATACGCAGTATTTT. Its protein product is CASSLQLQGDTQYF. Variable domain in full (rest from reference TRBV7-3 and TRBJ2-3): GAGVSQTPSNKVTEKGKYVELRCDPISGHTALYWYRQSLGQGPEFLIYFQGTGAADDSGLPNDRFFAVRPEGSVSTLKIQRTERGDSAVYLCASSLQLQGDTQYFGPGTRLTVL.

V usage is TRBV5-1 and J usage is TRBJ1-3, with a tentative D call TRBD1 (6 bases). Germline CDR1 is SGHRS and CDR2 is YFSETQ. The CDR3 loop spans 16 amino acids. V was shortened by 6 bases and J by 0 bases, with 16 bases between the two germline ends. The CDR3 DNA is TGCGCCAGCACTCGTGGGGGGGCGGACTCTGGAAACACCATATATTTT. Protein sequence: CASTRGGADSGNTIYF.

Here the CDR3 DNA reads TGTGCCACCAGCAGAGATCGGGGACTGAACACTGAAGCTTTCTTT. This gives the protein CATSRDRGLNTEAFF. The genes are TRBV15 and TRBJ1-1; D is perhaps TRBD1 (5 bases). This CDR3 has 15 amino acids. Per the germline V gene, CDR1 is LNHNV and CDR2 is YYDKDF (reference sequence). With 0 bases removed from V and 0 bases from J, the gap between germline ends came to 8 bases.

Here the CDR3 reads CATSRGGYEQYF. The CDR3 coding sequence is TGTGCCACCAGCAGAGGAGGCTACGAGCAGTACTTC. This chain uses TRBV15 with TRBJ2-7; no firm D call. V lost 1 base, J lost 3 bases, and 4 bases lay in between. The germline CDR1 and CDR2 sequences are LNHNV and YYDKDF (reference sequence). The CDR3 sequence is 12 residues long.

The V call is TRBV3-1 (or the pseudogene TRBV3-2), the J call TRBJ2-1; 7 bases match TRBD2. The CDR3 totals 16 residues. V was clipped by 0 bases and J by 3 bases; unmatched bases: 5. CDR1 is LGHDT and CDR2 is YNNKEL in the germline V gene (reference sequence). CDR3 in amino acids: CASSQDSWEGYNEQFF. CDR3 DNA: TGTGCCAGCAGCCAAGATAGCTGGGAGGGCTACAATGAGCAGTTCTTC.

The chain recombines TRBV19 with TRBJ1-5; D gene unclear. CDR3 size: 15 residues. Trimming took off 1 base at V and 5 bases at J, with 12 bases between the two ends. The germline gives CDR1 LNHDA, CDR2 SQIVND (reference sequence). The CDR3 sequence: CASSIGGGRDQPQHF. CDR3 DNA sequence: TGTGCCAGTAGTATAGGGGGAGGGCGAGATCAGCCCCAGCATTTT.

The CDR3 loop reads CASSFDREAGELFF. The DNA for the CDR3 is TGTGCCAGCAGTTTCGACAGGGAGGCCGGGGAGCTGTTTTTT. The chain employs TRBV6-4 and TRBJ2-2, with a possible D match to TRBD1 (7 bases). V dropped 5 bases and J dropped 6 bases, with 13 bases sitting between them. The germline V gene has CDR1 MRHNA and CDR2 SNTAGT. CDR3 length: 14 amino acids.

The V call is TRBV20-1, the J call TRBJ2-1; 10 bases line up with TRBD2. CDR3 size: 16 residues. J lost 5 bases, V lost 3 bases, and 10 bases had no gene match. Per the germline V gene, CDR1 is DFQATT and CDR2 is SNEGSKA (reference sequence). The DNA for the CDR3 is TGCAGTGCTAGTCCCCAACCGGGACTAGCGAACAATGAGCAGTTCTTC. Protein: CSASPQPGLANNEQFF.

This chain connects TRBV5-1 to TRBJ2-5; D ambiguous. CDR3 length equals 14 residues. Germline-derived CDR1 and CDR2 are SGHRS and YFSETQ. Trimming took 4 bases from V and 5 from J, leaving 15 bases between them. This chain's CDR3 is CASSPAAAGETQYF. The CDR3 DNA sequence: TGCGCCAGCAGCCCCGCTGCGGCTGGGGAGACCCAGTACTTC.

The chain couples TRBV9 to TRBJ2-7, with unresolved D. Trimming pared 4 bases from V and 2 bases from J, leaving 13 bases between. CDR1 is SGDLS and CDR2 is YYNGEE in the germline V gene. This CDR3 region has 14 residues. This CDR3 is CASSLTPETYEQYF. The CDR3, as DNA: TGTGCCAGCAGCCTCACTCCGGAAACCTACGAGCAGTACTTC.

CDR3 sequence reads: CASSSGGFNQPQHF. CDR3 DNA: TGTGCCAGCAGTTCAGGTGGATTCAATCAGCCCCAGCATTTT. The V call is TRBV28, the J call TRBJ1-5; D unresolved. This CDR3 contains 14 residues. Trimming pared 4 bases from V and 3 bases from J, leaving 10 bases between. Looked up from germline, CDR1 is MDHEN and CDR2 is SYDVKM. The full variable domain, its missing parts supplied by reference TRBV28 and TRBJ1-5, is DVKVTQSSRYLVKRTGEKVFLECVQDMDHENMFWYRQDPGLGLRLIYFSYDVKMKEKGDIPEGYSVSREKKERFSLILESASTNQTSMYLCASSSGGFNQPQHFGDGTRLSIL.

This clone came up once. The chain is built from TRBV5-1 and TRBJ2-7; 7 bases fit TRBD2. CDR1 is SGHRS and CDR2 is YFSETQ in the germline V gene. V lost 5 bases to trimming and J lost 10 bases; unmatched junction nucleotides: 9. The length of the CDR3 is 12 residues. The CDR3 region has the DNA TGCGCCAGCAGATCGGAAGCGGGGCCTCAGTACTTC. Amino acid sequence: CASRSEAGPQYF. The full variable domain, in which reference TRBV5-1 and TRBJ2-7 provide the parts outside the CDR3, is KAGVTQTPRYLIKTRGQQVTLSCSPISGHRSVSWYQQTPGQGLQFLFEYFSETQRNKGNFPGRFSGRQFSNSRSEMNVSTLELGDSALYLCASRSEAGPQYFGPGTRLTVT.

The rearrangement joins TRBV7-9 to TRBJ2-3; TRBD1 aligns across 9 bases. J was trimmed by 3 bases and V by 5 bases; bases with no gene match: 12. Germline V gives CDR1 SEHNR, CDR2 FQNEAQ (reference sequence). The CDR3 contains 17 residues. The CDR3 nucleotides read TGTGCCAGCAGCGGTCACCCTCGACAGGGGGTTACAGATACGCAGTATTTT. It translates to CASSGHPRQGVTDTQYF.

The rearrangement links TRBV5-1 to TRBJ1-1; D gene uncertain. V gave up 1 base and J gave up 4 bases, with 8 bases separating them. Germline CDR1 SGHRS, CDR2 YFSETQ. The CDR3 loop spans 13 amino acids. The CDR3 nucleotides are TGCGCCAGCAGCTTGACGGTCGGCACTGAAGCTTTCTTT. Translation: CASSLTVGTEAFF.

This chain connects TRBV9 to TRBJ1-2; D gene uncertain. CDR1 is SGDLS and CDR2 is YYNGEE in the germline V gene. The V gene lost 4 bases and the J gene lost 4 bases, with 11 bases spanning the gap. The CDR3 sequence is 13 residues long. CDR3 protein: CASSPKRGYGYTF. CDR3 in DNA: TGTGCCAGCAGCCCCAAGAGAGGCTATGGCTACACCTTC.

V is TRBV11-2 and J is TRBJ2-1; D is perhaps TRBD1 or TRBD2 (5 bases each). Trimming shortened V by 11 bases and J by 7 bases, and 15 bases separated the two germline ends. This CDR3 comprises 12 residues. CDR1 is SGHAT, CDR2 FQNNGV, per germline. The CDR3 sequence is CASGARGNEQFF. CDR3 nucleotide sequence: TGTGCCTCCGGGGCCCGTGGGAATGAGCAGTTCTTC. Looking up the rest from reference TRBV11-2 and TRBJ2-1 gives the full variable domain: EAGVAQSPRYKIIEKRQSVAFWCNPISGHATLYWYQQILGQGPKLLIQFQNNGVVDDSQLPKDRFSAERLKGVDSTLKIQPAKLEDSAVYLCASGARGNEQFFGPGTRLTVL.

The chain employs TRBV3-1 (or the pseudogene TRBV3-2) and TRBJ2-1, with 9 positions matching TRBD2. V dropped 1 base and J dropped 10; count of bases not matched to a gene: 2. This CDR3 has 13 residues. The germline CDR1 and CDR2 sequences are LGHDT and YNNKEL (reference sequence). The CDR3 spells CASSQVLAGEQFF. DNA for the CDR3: TGTGCCAGCAGCCAAGTTCTAGCGGGAGAGCAGTTCTTC.

CDR3 bases: TGTGCCAGCAGTTTTGACAGGAGAAATCAGCCCCAGCATTTT. This encodes CASSFDRRNQPQHF. V usage is TRBV6-5 and J usage is TRBJ1-5; tentatively, D is TRBD1 (6 bases). CDR3 length: 14 residues. Germline V lookup: CDR1 MNHEY, CDR2 SVGAGI. Trimming cost V 4 bases and J 4 bases, with 11 bases left between them.

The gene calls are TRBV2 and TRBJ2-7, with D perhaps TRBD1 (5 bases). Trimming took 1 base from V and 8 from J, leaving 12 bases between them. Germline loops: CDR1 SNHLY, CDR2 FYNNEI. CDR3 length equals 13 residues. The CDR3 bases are TGTGCCAGCAGTGAAGAGGGCCGGACACAGCAGTACTTC. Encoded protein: CASSEEGRTQQYF. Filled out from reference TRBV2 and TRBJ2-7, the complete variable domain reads EPEVTQTPSHQVTQMGQEVILRCVPISNHLYFYWYRQILGQKVEFLVSFYNNEISEKSEIFDDQFSVERPDGSNFTLKIRSTKLEDSAMYFCASSEEGRTQQYFGPGTRLTVT.